This T cell receptor (beta chain) is from a study of OX40 agonist ivuxolimab in advanced cancers. Study information: One patient with hepatocellular carcinoma and two with cutaneous melanoma, three in all, had partial responses. General study results and limits: Fewer expanded clones were found on average in CD4+ than in CD8+ T cells. Some of the lowest clonal expansion was seen in partial responders at 0.1-3.0 mg/kg.

Some clones are missing from TCRdb's copy, which holds only in-frame ones; the method was immunoSEQ multiplex PCR. Of around 79,000 clones listed, just over 85% are singletons. The V end lost 2 bases, the J end lost 1 base, and 6 bases lay between the germline ends. Germline V lookup: CDR1 MNHEY, CDR2 SVGAGI. The CDR3 covers 14 residues. Notes on this clone: Its antigen is unidentified.

The origin of this receptor is an adult with an advanced solid tumor such as melanoma, head and neck, liver or kidney cancer. V is TRBV6-5 and J is TRBJ1-3; unclear D gene. Sequenced here: CD4+ or CD8+ T cells sorted from blood, sampled in a trial of the OX40 agonist ivuxolimab. The CDR3 loop is CASSYMGSGNTIYF. The CDR3 nucleotides are TGTGCCAGCAGTTACATGGGTTCTGGAAACACCATATATTTT.